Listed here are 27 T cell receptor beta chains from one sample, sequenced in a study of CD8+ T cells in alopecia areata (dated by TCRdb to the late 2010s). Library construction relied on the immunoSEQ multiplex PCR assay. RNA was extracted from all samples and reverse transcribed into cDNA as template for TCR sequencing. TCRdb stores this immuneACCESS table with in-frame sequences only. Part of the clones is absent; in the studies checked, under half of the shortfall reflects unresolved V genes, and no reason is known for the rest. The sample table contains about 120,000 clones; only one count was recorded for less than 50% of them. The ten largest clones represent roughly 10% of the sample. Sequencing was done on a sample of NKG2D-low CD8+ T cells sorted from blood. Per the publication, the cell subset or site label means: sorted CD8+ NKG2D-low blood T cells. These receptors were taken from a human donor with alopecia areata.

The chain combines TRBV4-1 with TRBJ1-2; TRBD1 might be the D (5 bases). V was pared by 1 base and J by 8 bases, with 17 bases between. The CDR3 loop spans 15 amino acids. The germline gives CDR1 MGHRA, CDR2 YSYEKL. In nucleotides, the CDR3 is TGCGCCAGCAGCCAAGGACTAAATGGGGGTCGAGGCTACACCTTC. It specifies CASSQGLNGGRGYTF.

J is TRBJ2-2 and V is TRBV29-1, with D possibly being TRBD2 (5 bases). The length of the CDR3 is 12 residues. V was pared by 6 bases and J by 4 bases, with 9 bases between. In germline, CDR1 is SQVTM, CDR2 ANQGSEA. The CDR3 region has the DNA TGCAGCGTCGTAGGAGGCACCGGGGAGCTGTTTTTT. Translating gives CSVVGGTGELFF.

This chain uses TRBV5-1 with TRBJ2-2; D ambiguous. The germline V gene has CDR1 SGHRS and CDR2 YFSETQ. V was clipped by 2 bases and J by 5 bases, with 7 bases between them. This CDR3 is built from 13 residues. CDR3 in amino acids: CASSFEWTGELFF. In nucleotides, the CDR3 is TGCGCCAGCAGCTTCGAGTGGACCGGGGAGCTGTTTTTT.

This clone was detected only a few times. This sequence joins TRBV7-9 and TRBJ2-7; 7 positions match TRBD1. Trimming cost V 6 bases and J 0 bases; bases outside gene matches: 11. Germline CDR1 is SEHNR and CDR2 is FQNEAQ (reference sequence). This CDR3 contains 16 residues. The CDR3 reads CASSGHGQVGSYEQYF. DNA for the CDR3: TGTGCCAGCAGTGGTCACGGACAGGTCGGCTCCTACGAGCAGTACTTC.

The CDR3 loop reads CASSQPEGSYNEQFF. CDR3 nucleotide sequence: TGTGCCAGCAGCCAGCCGGAGGGCTCCTACAATGAGCAGTTCTTC. The chain links TRBV14 to TRBJ2-1, with D tentatively TRBD2 (6 bases). The V end was cut by 3 bases, the J end by 0 bases, with 9 bases between. The CDR3 has 15 residues. Germline V gene lookup returns CDR1 SGHDN and CDR2 FVKESK.

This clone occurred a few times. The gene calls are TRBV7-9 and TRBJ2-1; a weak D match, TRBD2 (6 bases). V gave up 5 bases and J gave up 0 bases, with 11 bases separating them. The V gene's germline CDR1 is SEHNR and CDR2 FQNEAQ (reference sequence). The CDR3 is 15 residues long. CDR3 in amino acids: CASSKEAGSYNEQFF. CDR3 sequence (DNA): TGTGCCAGCAGCAAGGAAGCGGGCTCCTACAATGAGCAGTTCTTC.

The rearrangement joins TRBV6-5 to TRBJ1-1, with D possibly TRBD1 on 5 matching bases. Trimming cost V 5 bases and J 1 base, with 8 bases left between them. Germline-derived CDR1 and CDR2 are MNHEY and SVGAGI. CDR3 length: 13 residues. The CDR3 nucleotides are TGTGCCAGCAGTGAGGGGAGGAACACTGAAGCTTTCTTT. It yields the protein CASSEGRNTEAFF.

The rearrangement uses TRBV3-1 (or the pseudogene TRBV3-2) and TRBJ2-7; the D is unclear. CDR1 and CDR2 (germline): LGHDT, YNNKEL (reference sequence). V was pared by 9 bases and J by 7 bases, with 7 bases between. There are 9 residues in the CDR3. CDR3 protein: CASSWEQYF. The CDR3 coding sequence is TGTGCCAGTTCGTGGGAGCAGTACTTC.

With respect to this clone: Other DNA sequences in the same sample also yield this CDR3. The CDR3 region is CAWSVGGGYEQYF. The DNA for the CDR3 is TGTGCCTGGAGTGTGGGCGGGGGTTACGAGCAGTACTTC. The V gene is TRBV30, the J gene TRBJ2-7; 7 nucleotides line up with TRBD2. Germline CDR1 is GTSNPN and CDR2 is SVGIG (reference sequence). Trimming removed 0 bases from V and 4 bases from J; junction bases left unmatched: 3. This CDR3 contains 13 residues.

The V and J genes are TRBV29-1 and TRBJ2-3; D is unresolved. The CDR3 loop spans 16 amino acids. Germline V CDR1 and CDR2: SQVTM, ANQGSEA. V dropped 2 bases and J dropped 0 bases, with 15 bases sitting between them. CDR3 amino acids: CSVEWVVGRSTDTQYF. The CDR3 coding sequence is TGCAGCGTTGAATGGGTCGTCGGTAGGAGCACAGATACGCAGTATTTT.

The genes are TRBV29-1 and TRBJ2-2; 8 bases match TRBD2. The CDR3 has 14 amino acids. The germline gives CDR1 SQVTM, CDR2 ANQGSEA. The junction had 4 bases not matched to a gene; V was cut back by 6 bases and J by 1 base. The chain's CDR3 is CSVEGLENTGELFF. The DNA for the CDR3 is TGCAGCGTCGAGGGACTAGAGAACACCGGGGAGCTGTTTTTT.

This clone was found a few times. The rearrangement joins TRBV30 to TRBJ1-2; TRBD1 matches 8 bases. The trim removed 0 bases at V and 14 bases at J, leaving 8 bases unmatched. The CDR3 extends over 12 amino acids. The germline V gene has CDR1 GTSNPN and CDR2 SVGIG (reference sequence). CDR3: CAWSVGTGVLTF. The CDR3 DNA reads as TGTGCCTGGAGTGTGGGGACAGGCGTACTAACCTTC.

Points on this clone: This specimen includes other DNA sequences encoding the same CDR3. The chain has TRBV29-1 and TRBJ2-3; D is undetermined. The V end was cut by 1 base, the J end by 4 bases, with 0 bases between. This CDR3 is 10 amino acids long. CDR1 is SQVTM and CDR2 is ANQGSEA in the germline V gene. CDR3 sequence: CSVEADTQYF. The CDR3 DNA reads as TGCAGCGTTGAAGCAGATACGCAGTATTTT.

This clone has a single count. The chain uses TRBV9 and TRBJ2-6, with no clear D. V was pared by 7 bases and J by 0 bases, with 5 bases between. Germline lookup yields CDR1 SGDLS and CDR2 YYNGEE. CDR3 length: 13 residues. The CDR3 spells CASRSSGANVLTF. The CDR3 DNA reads TGTGCCAGCCGTAGCTCTGGGGCCAACGTCCTGACTTTC. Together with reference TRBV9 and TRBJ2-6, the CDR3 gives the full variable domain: DSGVTQTPKHLITATGQRVTLRCSPRSGDLSVYWYQQSLDQGLQFLIQYYNGEERAKGNILERFSAQQFPDLHSELNLSSLELGDSALYFCASRSSGANVLTFGAGSRLTVL.

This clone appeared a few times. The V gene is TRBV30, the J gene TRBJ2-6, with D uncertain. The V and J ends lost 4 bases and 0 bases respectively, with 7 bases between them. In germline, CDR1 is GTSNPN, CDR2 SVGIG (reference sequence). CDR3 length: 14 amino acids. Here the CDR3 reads CAWTFHSGANVLTF. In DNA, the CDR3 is TGTGCCTGGACCTTCCACTCTGGGGCCAACGTCCTGACTTTC.

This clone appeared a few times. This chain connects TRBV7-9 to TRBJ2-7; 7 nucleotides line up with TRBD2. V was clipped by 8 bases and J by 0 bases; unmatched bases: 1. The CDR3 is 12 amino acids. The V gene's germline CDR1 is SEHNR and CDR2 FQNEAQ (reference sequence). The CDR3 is CASGTISYEQYF. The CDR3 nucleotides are TGTGCCAGCGGGACTATCTCCTACGAGCAGTACTTC.

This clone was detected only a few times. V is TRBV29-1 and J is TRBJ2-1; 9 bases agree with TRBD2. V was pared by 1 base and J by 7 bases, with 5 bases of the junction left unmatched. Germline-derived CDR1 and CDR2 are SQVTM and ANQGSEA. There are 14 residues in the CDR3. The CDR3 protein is CSVEALAGVNEQFF. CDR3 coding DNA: TGCAGCGTTGAAGCGTTAGCGGGAGTAAATGAGCAGTTCTTC.

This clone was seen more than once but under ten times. CDR3 loop: CASSLGREGRRETQYF. CDR3 in DNA: TGTGCCAGCAGTTTAGGGCGGGAGGGCCGTAGAGAGACCCAGTACTTC. The chain joins TRBV28 to TRBJ2-5; the match to TRBD2 covers 9 bases. The CDR3 consists of 16 residues. Germline values: CDR1 MDHEN, CDR2 SYDVKM. V dropped 2 bases and J dropped 4; count of bases not matched to a gene: 8. The variable domain in full, completed from reference TRBV28 and TRBJ2-5, reads DVKVTQSSRYLVKRTGEKVFLECVQDMDHENMFWYRQDPGLGLRLIYFSYDVKMKEKGDIPEGYSVSREKKERFSLILESASTNQTSMYLCASSLGREGRRETQYFGPGTRLLVL.

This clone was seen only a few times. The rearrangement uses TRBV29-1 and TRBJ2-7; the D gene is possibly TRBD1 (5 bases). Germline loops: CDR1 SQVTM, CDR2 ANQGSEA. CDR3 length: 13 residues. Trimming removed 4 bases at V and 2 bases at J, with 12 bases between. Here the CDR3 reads CSVGAGQAYEQYF. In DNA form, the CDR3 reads TGCAGCGTTGGAGCAGGGCAGGCCTACGAGCAGTACTTC.

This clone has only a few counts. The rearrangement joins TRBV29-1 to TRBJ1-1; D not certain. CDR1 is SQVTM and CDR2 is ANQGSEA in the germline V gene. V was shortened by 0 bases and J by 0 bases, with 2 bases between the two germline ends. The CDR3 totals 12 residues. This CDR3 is CSVEEVNTEAFF. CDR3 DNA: TGCAGCGTTGAAGAGGTGAACACTGAAGCTTTCTTT.

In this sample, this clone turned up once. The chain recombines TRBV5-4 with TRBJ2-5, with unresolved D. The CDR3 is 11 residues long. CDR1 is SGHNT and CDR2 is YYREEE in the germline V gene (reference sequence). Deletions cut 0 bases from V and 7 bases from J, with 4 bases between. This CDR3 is CASSLAGTQYF. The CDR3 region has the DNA TGTGCCAGCAGCTTGGCGGGGACCCAGTACTTC.

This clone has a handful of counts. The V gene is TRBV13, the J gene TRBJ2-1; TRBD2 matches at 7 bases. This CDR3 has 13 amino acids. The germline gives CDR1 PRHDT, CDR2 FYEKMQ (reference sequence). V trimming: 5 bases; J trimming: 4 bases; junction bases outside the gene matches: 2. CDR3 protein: CASSDSGYNEQFF. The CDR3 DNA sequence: TGTGCCAGCAGCGATAGCGGGTACAATGAGCAGTTCTTC. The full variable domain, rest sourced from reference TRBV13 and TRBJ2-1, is AAGVIQSPRHLIKEKRETATLKCYPIPRHDTVYWYQQGPGQDPQFLISFYEKMQSDKGSIPDRFSAQQFSDYHSELNMSSLELGDSALYFCASSDSGYNEQFFGPGTRLTVL.

In DNA, the CDR3 is TGTGCCACCGGGGAGGATACGCAGTATTTT. It translates to CATGEDTQYF. The chain joins TRBV6-6 to TRBJ2-3; D perhaps matches TRBD2 (5 bases). V shed 10 bases and J shed 6 bases, with 8 bases lying between them. CDR1 is MNHNY, CDR2 SVGAGI, per germline (reference sequence). CDR3 length: 10 residues.

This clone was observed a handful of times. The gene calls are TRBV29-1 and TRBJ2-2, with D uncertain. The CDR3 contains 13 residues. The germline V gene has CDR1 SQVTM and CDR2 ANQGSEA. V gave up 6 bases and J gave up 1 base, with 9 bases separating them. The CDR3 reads CSVRTGNTGELFF. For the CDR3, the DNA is TGCAGCGTAAGGACGGGGAACACCGGGGAGCTGTTTTTT.

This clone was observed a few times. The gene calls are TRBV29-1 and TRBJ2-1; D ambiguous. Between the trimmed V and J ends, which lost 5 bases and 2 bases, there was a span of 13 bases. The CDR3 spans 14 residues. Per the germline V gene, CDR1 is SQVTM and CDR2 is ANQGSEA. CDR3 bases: TGCAGCGTTCCTGACCCGTATGCCTACAATGAGCAGTTCTTC. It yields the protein CSVPDPYAYNEQFF.

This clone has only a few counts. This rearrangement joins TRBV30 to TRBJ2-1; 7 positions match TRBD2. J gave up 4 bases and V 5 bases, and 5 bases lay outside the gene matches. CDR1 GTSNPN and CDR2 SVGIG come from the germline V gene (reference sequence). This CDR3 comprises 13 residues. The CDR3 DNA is TGTGCCTGGGCAGGAGCGGGATACAATGAGCAGTTCTTC. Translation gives CAWAGAGYNEQFF.

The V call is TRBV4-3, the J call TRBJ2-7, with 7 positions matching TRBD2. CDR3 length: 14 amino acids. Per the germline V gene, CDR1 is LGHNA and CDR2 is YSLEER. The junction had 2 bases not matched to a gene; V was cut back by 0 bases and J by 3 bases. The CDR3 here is CASSQDASGYEQYF. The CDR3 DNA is TGCGCCAGCAGCCAAGACGCTAGCGGCTACGAGCAGTACTTC.